Listed below are T cell receptor beta chains from one sample, sequenced in a study of OX40 agonist ivuxolimab in advanced cancers. TCRdb's copy holds only in-frame clones and misses some; the assay was immunoSEQ multiplex PCR. The table lists about 80,000 clones, about 86% of them singletons. The specimen comprised CD4+ or CD8+ T cells sorted from blood, sampled in a trial of the OX40 agonist ivuxolimab. These receptors were taken from an adult with an advanced solid tumor such as melanoma, head and neck, liver or kidney cancer. Each CDR3 is given with its conserved first and last residue. Fields, in order: D gene, V gene, J gene, CDR3 length, clone size, CDR3 DNA, CDR3 protein. D genes are given only for firm matches. Size values are once, few and many counts, or a class for expanded clones, and some rows have none.

.	TRBV4-1	TRBJ2-2	18	once	TGCGCCAGCAGCCAACTACCCCGGACAGTGATGAACACCGGGGAGCTGTTTTTT	CASSQLPRTVMNTGELFF
.	TRBV2	TRBJ2-2	14	.	TGTGCCAGCAGTGAAGAGGGATTCACCGGGGAGCTGTTTTTT	CASSEEGFTGELFF
.	TRBV11-2	TRBJ2-3	17	.	TGTGCCAGCAGCTTAGATATATTTGGCGGCGCCACAGATACGCAGTATTTT	CASSLDIFGGATDTQYF
TRBD2	TRBV4-2	TRBJ2-4	18	.	TGTGCCAGCAGCCTCGGACAAGGCGGGAGCTTAGCCAAAAACATTCAGTACTTC	CASSLGQGGSLAKNIQYF
TRBD2	TRBV5-1	TRBJ2-3	14	once	TGCGCCAGCAGCCGGCGGGAGCCCACAGATACGCAGTATTTT	CASSRREPTDTQYF
TRBD2	TRBV7-2	TRBJ2-1	15	.	TGTGCCAGCAGCCTCGGGACTACCCGAGTCAATGAGCAGTTCTTC	CASSLGTTRVNEQFF
.	TRBV28	TRBJ2-4	14	.	TGTGCCAGCAGTTTACCAGTGGCCAAAAACATTCAGTACTTC	CASSLPVAKNIQYF
.	TRBV7-3	TRBJ1-5	12	.	TGTGCCAGCAGCCACAGGGTCGGGCCCCAGCATTTT	CASSHRVGPQHF
.	TRBV6-1	TRBJ2-7	13	.	TGTGCCAGCAGGACCTCTAATGCCTACGAGCAGTACTTC	CASRTSNAYEQYF
TRBD2	TRBV30	TRBJ2-1	13	.	TGTGCGTACGGACTAGCGGGAGTCCGGGAGCAGTTCTTC	CAYGLAGVREQFF
TRBD1	TRBV16	TRBJ2-7	15	.	TGTGCCAGCAGCCAACTGGGGACAGGGAACTACGAGCAGTACTTC	CASSQLGTGNYEQYF
TRBD1	TRBV6-5	TRBJ1-2	15	.	TGTGCCAGCAGTTCCACCGGGACAGCTAACTATGGCTACACCTTC	CASSSTGTANYGYTF
.	TRBV5-6	TRBJ2-5	14	.	TGTGCCAGCAGCTCTCGAGGGGTCAAAGAGACCCAGTACTTC	CASSSRGVKETQYF
.	TRBV7-9	TRBJ2-3	15	.	TGTGCCAGCAGCTTAGAGGCACGACGCACAGATACGCAGTATTTT	CASSLEARRTDTQYF